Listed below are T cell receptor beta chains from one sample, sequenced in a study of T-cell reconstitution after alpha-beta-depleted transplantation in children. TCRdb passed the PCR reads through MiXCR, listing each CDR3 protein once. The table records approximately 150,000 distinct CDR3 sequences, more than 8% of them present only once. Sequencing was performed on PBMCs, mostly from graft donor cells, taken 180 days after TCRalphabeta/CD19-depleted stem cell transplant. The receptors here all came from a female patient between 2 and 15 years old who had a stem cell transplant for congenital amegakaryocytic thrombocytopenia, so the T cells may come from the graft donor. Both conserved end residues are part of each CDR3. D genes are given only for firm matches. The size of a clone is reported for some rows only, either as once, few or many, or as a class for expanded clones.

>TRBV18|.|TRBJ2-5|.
TGTGCCAGCTCACCACAAGAGGAGACCCAGTACTTC
CASSPQEETQYF
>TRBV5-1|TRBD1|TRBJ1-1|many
TGCGCCAGCAGCTTGGTGACAGGGATGATGAACACTGAAGCTTTCTTT
CASSLVTGMMNTEAFF
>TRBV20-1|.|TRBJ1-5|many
TGCAGTGTTCCCGATTCGGGGAGCAATCAGCCCCAGCATTTT
CSVPDSGSNQPQHF
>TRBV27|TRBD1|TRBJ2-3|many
TGTGCCAGCAGTTTAGTTGTTGGGACAGGGGCCACAGATACGCAGTATTTT
CASSLVVGTGATDTQYF
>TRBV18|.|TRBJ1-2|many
TGTGCCAGCTCACCGATAGGATTCCCGGGGTCCTATGGCTACACCTTC
CASSPIGFPGSYGYTF
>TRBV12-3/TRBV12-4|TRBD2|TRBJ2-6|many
TGTGCCAGCAGTTTAAAGGGGACTAGCTTTTCCCCTGGGGCCAACGTCCTGACTTTC
CASSLKGTSFSPGANVLTF
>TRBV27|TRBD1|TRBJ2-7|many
TGTGCCAGCAGTTTCCCGGGACAGGGGGCAGGCGAGCAGTACTTC
CASSFPGQGAGEQYF
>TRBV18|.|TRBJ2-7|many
TGTGCCAGCTCACTCATTAACAGTAGATCATACTACGAGCAGTACTTC
CASSLINSRSYYEQYF
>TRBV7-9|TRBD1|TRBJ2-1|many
TGTGCCAGCGGACTGACAGGGAGCTCCTACAATGAGCAGTTCTTC
CASGLTGSSYNEQFF
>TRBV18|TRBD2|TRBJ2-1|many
TGTGCCAGCTCACCGGCTAGCGGGAGTATCTACAATGAGCAGTTCTTC
CASSPASGSIYNEQFF
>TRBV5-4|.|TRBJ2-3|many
TGTGCCAGCAGCTTGATCCCAGATACGCAGTATTTT
CASSLIPDTQYF
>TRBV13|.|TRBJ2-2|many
TGTGCCAGCAGCTTATACCGGGGAGCCGGGGAGCTGTTTTTT
CASSLYRGAGELFF
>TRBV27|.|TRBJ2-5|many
TGTGCCAGCAGTTTAACCCCCACTTCGACAGGACCTCAAGAGACCCAGTACTTC
CASSLTPTSTGPQETQYF
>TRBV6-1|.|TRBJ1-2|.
TGTGCCAGCAGTGAAGCTTCAGGATCGGATGGCTACACCTTC
CASSEASGSDGYTF
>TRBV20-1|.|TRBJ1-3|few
TGCAGTGCTCCCTTACCACGGCCCGTCTCTGGAAACACCATATATTTT
CSAPLPRPVSGNTIYF
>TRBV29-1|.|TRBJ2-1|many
TGCAGCGTTGGGGGTTGGACTCCGGGAAATGAGCAGTTCTTC
CSVGGWTPGNEQFF
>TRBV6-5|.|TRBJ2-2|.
TGTGCCAGCAGTTTCAGCACAGCGAACACCGGGGAGCTGTTTTTT
CASSFSTANTGELFF
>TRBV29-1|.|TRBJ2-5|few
TGCAGCTCTACAGGGACCGAGACCCAGTACTTC
CSSTGTETQYF
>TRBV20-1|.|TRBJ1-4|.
TGCAGTGGGAGGACACGCGGGCGAGGCGAAAAACTGTTTTTT
CSGRTRGRGEKLFF
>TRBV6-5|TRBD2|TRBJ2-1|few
TGTGCCAGCAGTTACTCTCCGGGACTAGCGGGAGACGGGTACAATGAGCAGTTCTTC
CASSYSPGLAGDGYNEQFF
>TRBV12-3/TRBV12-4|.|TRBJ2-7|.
TGTGCCAGCAGTTTTGCCTCCGAGCAGTACTTC
CASSFASEQYF
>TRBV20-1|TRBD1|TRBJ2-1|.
TGCAGTGCTAGAGAACTGGGGAGCGACAGGGACAATGAGCAGTTCTTC
CSARELGSDRDNEQFF
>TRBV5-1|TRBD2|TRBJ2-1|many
TGCGCCAGCAGCAGATCGGGACTAGCGGGCGATGAGCAGTTCTTC
CASSRSGLAGDEQFF
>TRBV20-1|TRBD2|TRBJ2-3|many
TGCAGTGCTCGGGTTCGGGGAGCGGGAGGGCCTAGCACAGATACGCAGTATTTT
CSARVRGAGGPSTDTQYF
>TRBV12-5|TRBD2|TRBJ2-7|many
TGTGCTAGTGGTTTGGGGACTAGCGGAAGGAGCTCCTACGAGCAGTACTTC
CASGLGTSGRSSYEQYF